This T cell receptor beta chain was documented in a study of Graves' ophthalmopathy and Graves' hyperthyroidism (dated 2018 in TCRdb). Background for the entire study: Peripheral blood samples were taken at the time of initial diagnosis, before any treatment was given. To tell Graves' ophthalmopathy apart from Graves' hyperthyroidism, and to predict which patients would progress to ophthalmopathy, the study relied on TCR beta repertoire signatures. In total, some 140 blood samples were TCR-sequenced: 40 to 45 ophthalmopathy, roughly 80 hyperthyroidism and about 17 hyperthyroidism-to-ophthalmopathy patients. To explore V-J signatures that separate ophthalmopathy from hyperthyroidism, a discovery set of about a hundred patients was enrolled, consisting of fewer than 45 with ophthalmopathy and under 65 with stable hyperthyroidism. The independent validation cohort included approximately 19 hyperthyroidism patients plus 17 patients who later progressed from hyperthyroidism to ophthalmopathy. In roughly 6 hyperthyroidism patients, the T-cell repertoires found in thyroid tissue were compared with those found in blood. After sampling, hyperthyroidism patients received methimazole starting at 30 mg daily, and ophthalmopathy patients received high-dose intravenous methylprednisolone. The roughly 100 discovery patients were randomly split 7:3 into training and test sets. Overall study results and their limits: In cross-validation, the 13-signature model distinguished ophthalmopathy from stable hyperthyroidism with approximately 90% sensitivity and 81.08% specificity, while in the test set the corresponding values were about 80% and 75%. Most expanded thyroid clonotypes with a frequency above 0.001 also appeared in blood, which suggests that blood repertoires may reflect the immune response in the thyroid. In validation, the model predicted ophthalmopathy progression with about 70% sensitivity and 72.22% specificity; some 13 predicted patients were CT-confirmed with GO in a median of about 6.1 months. Sample size was not predetermined statistically, and investigators were not blinded to group allocation.

Ophthalmopathy patients were characterized by moderately to severely active disease, a Clinical Activity Score of at least 3, a NOSPECS grade of at least 4, and a disease duration under 3 months. Anyone with other autoimmune diseases, uncontrolled infections, pregnancy or lactation was excluded from the study. Diagnosis was based on clinical symptoms, serum thyroxine, TRAb, thyroid ultrasound and orbital computed tomography. Ficoll-Paque density gradient centrifugation was used to isolate PBMCs from around 10 ml of fresh peripheral blood. Total RNA was extracted using Trizol reagent, and RNA quality was checked on an Agilent 2100 Bioanalyzer. The CDR3, from cysteine to phenylalanine, totals 14 residues. The read is trimmed to its CDR3 DNA, 42 bases read in frame from base 1. Trimming at the junction amounts to 3 bases on V and 5 bases on J, and the germline ends lie 13 bases apart. The germline V gene specifies MNHNS as CDR1 and SASEGT as CDR2.

This clonotype was counted many times. Its antigen has not been determined. Per-base quality was not reported, and no clone a single base away is much larger than it. For repertoire sequencing, the TCR beta CDR3 regions were amplified from RNA transcripts. The first round of RT-PCR was done with HTBI primers and the Qiagen OneStep RT-PCR kit, and was followed by a second round of multiplex PCR, then size selection and purification. Sequencing of the libraries was carried out on an Illumina HiSeq2000 in paired-end mode with 100 bp reads. From the authors' description of their analysis: Reads were processed with SOAPnuke, discarding reads with adapters, uncalled bases, mean Phred below 15, or no exact constant-primer or identifier match. COPE v1.2.5 was used to merge the high-quality paired reads. Each unique nucleotide sequence was defined as a clonotype, and clonotypes were aligned to IMGT TRB V, D and J references with MiTCR v1.1. Analysis was restricted to V-J combinations with a frequency above 0.0001, which covered roughly 99% of repertoires. For each V-J combination, a TCR clonal expansion and chaos score was defined as the ratio of F50 clonal expansion to chaos observed in the TCRdist matrix. Welch's t-statistics and random forest were used to reduce features to 10 to 15 V-J combinations, which were fed into a naive Bayes classifier. The similarity between thyroid and blood repertoires was quantified using the Morisita-Horn index. TCRdb trimmed the raw reads at Q25, called clones with MiXCR and kept productive beta chains. Each record represents a unique CDR3 protein, reported with the most common genes and DNA among its rows. The V and J calls were not made by the authors but by TCRdb's processing. For this sample there are 200,000 to 250,000 distinct CDR3 sequences; roughly 21% appear just once. Clones ranked in the top ten supply approximately 39% of the sample.

This sequence was found in a woman aged 50 to 60 with Graves' ophthalmopathy. Donor details come from another sample of the same person, matched by shared clones. Sequenced sample: peripheral blood. Here the chain combines TRBV6-1 and TRBJ2-5; TRBD1 might be the D gene, on 6 matching bases. CDR3 region: CASSDVGGRETQYF. Read as DNA, the sequence is TGTGCCAGCAGTGACGTAGGGGGTCGGGAGACCCAGTACTTC.